The 9 T cell receptor beta chains in this list originate from one sample, sequenced in a study of blood T cell repertoires in COVID-19. Repertoires were generated with immunoSEQ multiplex PCR, while TCRdb's copy carries only in-frame clones and drops some. The sample records roughly 150,000 clones, 84% being singletons. The material sequenced was peripheral blood. Receptors originate from a woman older than 75 with COVID-19, enrolled during active disease.

In DNA form, the CDR3 reads TGTGCCAGCGGGGGGGACTCCTACGAGCAGTACTTC. Translation: CASGGDSYEQYF. This chain uses TRBV19 with TRBJ2-7; 8 positions match TRBD2. From germline, CDR1 is LNHDA and CDR2 SQIVND (reference sequence). Germline trimming cut 9 bases from V and 0 bases from J; bases unmatched to any gene: 1. The CDR3 consists of 12 residues.

This clone appeared a few times. The V call is TRBV18, the J call TRBJ2-5, with TRBD1 matching over 7 bases. In germline, CDR1 is KGHSH, CDR2 LQKENI. V lost 4 bases, J lost 2 bases, and 4 bases stayed unmatched. The CDR3 has 14 residues. Here the CDR3 reads CASSLGTVQETQYF. The DNA for the CDR3 is TGTGCCAGCTCACTCGGGACAGTGCAAGAGACCCAGTACTTC.

The chain employs TRBV5-5 and TRBJ2-7; 15 bases are shared with TRBD2. V was pared by 4 bases and J by 2 bases, with 7 bases of the junction left unmatched. This CDR3 comprises 17 residues. Germline CDR1 is SGHKS and CDR2 is YYEKEE (reference sequence). This CDR3 is CASSRTSGGALPYEQYF. CDR3 bases: TGTGCCAGCAGCCGGACTAGCGGGGGGGCCCTTCCCTACGAGCAGTACTTC.

V gene TRBV29-1 combines with J gene TRBJ2-5, with unresolved D. Trimming took off 3 bases at V and 5 bases at J, with 13 bases between the two ends. CDR1 SQVTM and CDR2 ANQGSEA come from the germline V gene. The CDR3 is 13 residues long. As DNA, the CDR3 is TGCAGCGTTGACGCAGTCGACGGGGAGACCCAGTACTTC. Its translation: CSVDAVDGETQYF.

The rearrangement joins TRBV5-1 to TRBJ2-3; D gene ambiguous. Germline lookup yields CDR1 SGHRS and CDR2 YFSETQ. With 0 bases removed from V and 0 bases from J, the gap between germline ends came to 11 bases. The CDR3 is 16 residues long. The CDR3 spells CASSLVSSSSTDTQYF. DNA for the CDR3: TGCGCCAGCAGCTTGGTCTCGTCTTCTAGCACAGATACGCAGTATTTT.

V usage is TRBV2 and J usage is TRBJ2-2, with D possibly TRBD1 on 5 matching bases. The CDR3 totals 14 residues. The V end lost 7 bases, the J end lost 5 bases, and 14 bases lay between the germline ends. Germline V gives CDR1 SNHLY, CDR2 FYNNEI. CDR3 residues: CASNGHLGTGELFF. The CDR3 coding sequence is TGTGCCAGCAACGGACACCTGGGGACCGGGGAGCTGTTTTTT.

The rearrangement links TRBV6-5 to TRBJ1-4; D may be TRBD1 (6 bases). Trimming removed 5 bases from V and 8 bases from J, with 18 bases in between. Germline CDR1 reads MNHEY; CDR2 reads SVGAGI. The CDR3 is 15 residues long. As DNA, the CDR3 is TGTGCCAGCAGTCCCACGGCAGGGGTTCGGGAAAAACTGTTTTTT. Translated, it gives CASSPTAGVREKLFF.

The genes are TRBV15 and TRBJ2-7; 10 bases agree with TRBD2. V shed 5 bases, J shed 4 bases, and the junction held 11 bases outside the gene matches. The germline gives CDR1 LNHNV, CDR2 YYDKDF (reference sequence). The CDR3 contains 16 residues. The CDR3 region is CATSAHASGSRYEQYF. As DNA, the CDR3 is TGTGCCACCAGCGCCCACGCTAGCGGGAGTCGGTACGAGCAGTACTTC.

This chain links TRBV2 with TRBJ1-2; 8 bases map to TRBD1. Trimming cost V 1 base and J 12 bases; bases outside gene matches: 10. The CDR3 spans 14 residues. Germline V gives CDR1 SNHLY, CDR2 FYNNEI. This CDR3 reads CASSEGGRGRKNTF. DNA for the CDR3: TGTGCCAGCAGTGAAGGGGGCAGGGGGCGGAAGAACACCTTC.